The 24 T cell receptor beta chains reported below all come from one sample, sequenced in a study of T cell changes during pregnancy in multiple sclerosis. The method was immunoSEQ multiplex PCR; TCRdb's version includes in-frame clones alone and lacks a portion of them. The sample records 130,000 or so clones, approximately 95% being singletons. Sequencing used peripheral blood, obtained before pregnancy. These receptors came from a female donor with multiple sclerosis, enrolled in a pregnancy study.

V and J are TRBV4-1 and TRBJ2-7, with D perhaps matching TRBD1 (5 bases). The germline gives CDR1 MGHRA, CDR2 YSYEKL. Trimming pared 6 bases from V and 9 bases from J, leaving 18 bases between. The CDR3 is 13 amino acids. The CDR3 region is CASSISQQGRQYF. CDR3 coding DNA: TGCGCCAGCAGTATTTCCCAGCAGGGCAGGCAGTACTTC.

Comments on this clone: The sample carries other DNA sequences with the same CDR3. The chain carries TRBV30 and TRBJ1-5; D might be TRBD1 (6 bases). Germline V lookup: CDR1 GTSNPN, CDR2 SVGIG (reference sequence). V was pared by 0 bases and J by 4 bases, with 10 bases between. The CDR3 is made up of 14 amino acids. The DNA of the CDR3 is TGTGCCTGGAGTGTGGGGCAGGGGAATCAGCCCCAGCATTTT. This gives the protein CAWSVGQGNQPQHF.

The chain is built from TRBV5-1 and TRBJ2-1, with D maybe TRBD2 (5 bases). Trimming took 0 bases from V and 9 from J, leaving 13 bases between them. CDR1 is SGHRS and CDR2 is YFSETQ in the germline V gene. CDR3 size: 14 residues. CDR3 sequence (DNA): TGCGCCAGCAGCTTGGAGGGAGCGGATAGTGAGCAGTTCTTC. This codes for CASSLEGADSEQFF. The full variable domain, completed using reference TRBV5-1 and TRBJ2-1, is KAGVTQTPRYLIKTRGQQVTLSCSPISGHRSVSWYQQTPGQGLQFLFEYFSETQRNKGNFPGRFSGRQFSNSRSEMNVSTLELGDSALYLCASSLEGADSEQFFGPGTRLTVL.

The V call is TRBV9, the J call TRBJ2-7; TRBD1 might be the D (6 bases). Germline assignment: CDR1 SGDLS and CDR2 YYNGEE. The CDR3 loop spans 14 amino acids. V lost 4 bases to trimming and J lost 5 bases, with 16 bases between them. The CDR3 region has the DNA TGTGCCAGCAGCCGCGACCAGGGGACCAACGAGCAGTACTTC. Its translation is CASSRDQGTNEQYF.

The CDR3 sequence: CASSLVLGTSGSMGETQYF. DNA of the CDR3: TGCGCCAGCAGCCTGGTCCTCGGGACTAGCGGGAGCATGGGAGAGACCCAGTACTTC. The genes are TRBV5-1 and TRBJ2-5; TRBD2 aligns across 14 bases. CDR1 SGHRS and CDR2 YFSETQ come from the germline V gene. J was trimmed by 4 bases and V by 4 bases; bases with no gene match: 15. The CDR3 covers 19 residues.

CDR3 DNA: TGTGCCAGCAAGCTAGCGGGACTATCCTACAATGAGCAGTTCTTC. It translates to CASKLAGLSYNEQFF. The rearrangement joins TRBV2 to TRBJ2-1; 9 bases are shared with TRBD2. Germline V CDR1 and CDR2: SNHLY, FYNNEI. There are 15 residues in the CDR3. V was pared by 7 bases and J by 1 base, with 5 bases of the junction left unmatched.

The DNA of the CDR3 is TGTGCCAGCAGCCAAGGGGGGCTGGAGCTAGCCAAAAACATTCAGTACTTC. Its translation: CASSQGGLELAKNIQYF. V gene TRBV4-2 combines with J gene TRBJ2-4; the D gene is possibly TRBD1 (6 bases). Trimming stripped 1 base from V and 0 bases from J, with 13 bases between. This CDR3 contains 17 residues. Germline values: CDR1 LGHNA, CDR2 YNFKEQ.

This rearrangement joins TRBV19 to TRBJ1-1, with D hard to call. V lost 1 base and J 4 bases, leaving 13 bases between the germline ends. The germline V gene has CDR1 LNHDA and CDR2 SQIVND (reference sequence). The CDR3 contains 15 residues. CDR3 sequence reads: CASSIGPQALTEAFF. The CDR3 nucleotides read TGTGCCAGTAGTATAGGCCCTCAGGCACTCACTGAAGCTTTCTTT.

The V gene is TRBV9, the J gene TRBJ2-1; perhaps TRBD1 as D (6 bases). This CDR3 has 16 residues. The germline CDR1 and CDR2 sequences are SGDLS and YYNGEE. V gave up 2 bases and J gave up 5 bases, with 17 bases separating them. DNA for the CDR3: TGTGCCAGCAGCGTGGGGGCGGACCTACTACACAATGAGCAGTTCTTC. Its translation is CASSVGADLLHNEQFF.

This chain uses TRBV28 with TRBJ2-2; possible D gene TRBD1, 5 bases. This CDR3 comprises 17 residues. Deletions cut 6 bases from V and 1 base from J, with 18 bases between. Germline assignment: CDR1 MDHEN and CDR2 SYDVKM. This chain's CDR3 is CASRASQGNRNTGELFF. CDR3 coding DNA: TGTGCCAGCAGGGCGAGTCAGGGAAATAGGAACACCGGGGAGCTGTTTTTT.

V usage is TRBV15 and J usage is TRBJ2-7, with TRBD2 matching 13 bases. V dropped 4 bases and J dropped 4; count of bases not matched to a gene: 7. Germline values: CDR1 LNHNV, CDR2 YYDKDF (reference sequence). This CDR3 spans 16 amino acids. The CDR3 protein is CATSTGLAGALYEQYF. The CDR3 DNA reads TGTGCCACCAGCACTGGACTAGCGGGAGCCCTTTACGAGCAGTACTTC.

V is TRBV5-6 and J is TRBJ2-2; D not certain. This CDR3 has 16 residues. Trimming stripped 1 base from V and 0 bases from J, with 10 bases between. CDR1 and CDR2 from the germline V gene are SGHDT and YYEEEE. The CDR3 region has the DNA TGTGCCAGCAGCTTGTGGCTCCCCGCGAACACCGGGGAGCTGTTTTTT. Its protein product is CASSLWLPANTGELFF.

The rearrangement joins TRBV14 to TRBJ1-2; the D gene is possibly TRBD1 (6 bases). The CDR3 runs 14 residues. CDR1 SGHDN and CDR2 FVKESK come from the germline V gene. Between the trimmed V and J ends, which lost 4 bases and 4 bases, there was a span of 13 bases. The CDR3 coding sequence is TGTGCCAGCAGCCCCCAGGCAGGGGCCTATGGCTACACCTTC. Protein: CASSPQAGAYGYTF.

The gene calls are TRBV10-3 and TRBJ2-2; D might be TRBD1 (6 bases). This CDR3 is 13 amino acids long. From germline, CDR1 is ENHRY and CDR2 SYGVKD. With 11 bases removed from V and 0 bases from J, the gap between germline ends came to 10 bases. CDR3 loop: CAVGQPNTGELFF. In nucleotides, the CDR3 is TGTGCCGTCGGACAGCCGAACACCGGGGAGCTGTTTTTT.

The genes are TRBV7-3 and TRBJ2-7, with TRBD2 identical over 11 bases. CDR3 length: 14 amino acids. Germline assignment: CDR1 SGHTA and CDR2 FQGTGA. The junction had 5 bases not matched to a gene; V was cut back by 7 bases and J by 3 bases. The CDR3 DNA sequence: TGTGCCAGCACTACCGGGACTAGCGGCTACGAGCAGTACTTC. Protein: CASTTGTSGYEQYF.

This chain links TRBV6-1 with TRBJ2-4, with TRBD2 matching 7 bases. Germline V CDR1 and CDR2: MNHNS, SASEGT. The trim removed 6 bases at V and 12 bases at J, leaving 5 bases unmatched. The CDR3 spans 11 residues. CDR3 protein: CASRTLANQYF. The DNA for the CDR3 is TGTGCCAGCAGGACACTAGCGAATCAGTACTTC.

The V and J genes are TRBV10-3 and TRBJ2-7, with 9 nucleotides matching TRBD2. CDR1 and CDR2 (germline): ENHRY, SYGVKD. The V gene end was trimmed by 6 bases and the J gene end by 2 bases; junction bases not matched to a gene: 8. The CDR3 length is 15 residues. CDR3 coding DNA: TGTGCCATCAGCGAGGGACTAGCCGACACCTACGAGCAGTACTTC. Its translation: CAISEGLADTYEQYF.

The chain employs TRBV27 and TRBJ2-1; tentative D call: TRBD2 (5 bases). V shed 0 bases and J shed 4 bases, with 13 bases lying between them. This CDR3 is built from 16 residues. CDR1 MNHEY and CDR2 SMNVEV come from the germline V gene (reference sequence). For the CDR3, the DNA is TGTGCCAGCAGTTTATCAGTCGGGGAATCTTACAATGAGCAGTTCTTC. As protein: CASSLSVGESYNEQFF.

The V and J genes are TRBV2 and TRBJ1-2; D possibly corresponds to TRBD1 (6 bases). The CDR3 totals 12 residues. Trimming removed 6 bases at V and 11 bases at J, with 16 bases between. CDR1 and CDR2 from the germline V gene are SNHLY and FYNNEI. In DNA, the CDR3 is TGTGCCAGCAGCGAGACAGGCCAGAGGTACACCTTC. Its protein product is CASSETGQRYTF. The variable domain in full, completed from reference TRBV2 and TRBJ1-2, reads EPEVTQTPSHQVTQMGQEVILRCVPISNHLYFYWYRQILGQKVEFLVSFYNNEISEKSEIFDDQFSVERPDGSNFTLKIRSTKLEDSAMYFCASSETGQRYTFGSGTRLTVV.

The chain has TRBV13 and TRBJ1-5; 12 nucleotides align to TRBD1. The trim removed 4 bases at V and 2 bases at J, leaving 6 bases unmatched. The CDR3 is made up of 17 amino acids. Germline V lookup: CDR1 PRHDT, CDR2 FYEKMQ (reference sequence). DNA for the CDR3: TGTGCCAGCAGCTCCCGGGACAGGGGGCGGGGCAATCAGCCCCAGCATTTT. Its protein product is CASSSRDRGRGNQPQHF.

The gene calls are TRBV19 and TRBJ1-5; TRBD1 matches 9 bases. Per the germline V gene, CDR1 is LNHDA and CDR2 is SQIVND (reference sequence). This CDR3 comprises 14 residues. Trimming at V came to 3 bases and at J to 6 bases, leaving 3 bases not matched to a gene. The CDR3 here is CASSMDRGAQPQHF. As DNA, the CDR3 is TGTGCCAGTAGTATGGACAGGGGTGCTCAGCCCCAGCATTTT.

CDR3 sequence (DNA): TGTGCCAGCAGTAAGGACGGGAACAATGAGCAGTTCTTC. Translated: CASSKDGNNEQFF. The rearrangement links TRBV6-4 to TRBJ2-1, with TRBD2 as a possible D gene (5 bases). Germline V gene data show CDR1 as MRHNA and CDR2 as SNTAGT. V gave up 5 bases and J gave up 5 bases, with 10 bases separating them. CDR3 length: 13 residues.

On this clone: At one end the junction does not follow the germline gene, possibly because of a read error. V usage is TRBV27 and J usage is TRBJ2-2, with TRBD1 matching over 7 bases. Germline CDR1 MNHEY, CDR2 SMNVEV (reference sequence). The CDR3 is 16 amino acids. This CDR3 reads CANSLQGGANTGELFF. CDR3 nucleotides: TGTGCCAACAGTTTACAAGGGGGCGCTAACACCGGGGAGCTGTTTTTT.

J is TRBJ1-1 and V is TRBV19, with TRBD1 matching over 11 bases. Germline-derived CDR1 and CDR2 are LNHDA and SQIVND (reference sequence). V shed 7 bases, J shed 10 bases, and the junction held 14 bases outside the gene matches. The CDR3 consists of 15 residues. CDR3 in DNA: TGTGCCAGTACCCCGCCCCGGGACAGGGGGGTTGGAGCTTTCTTT. Translated: CASTPPRDRGVGAFF. Supplemented by reference TRBV19 and TRBJ1-1, the full variable domain reads DGGITQSPKYLFRKEGQNVTLSCEQNLNHDAMYWYRQDPGQGLRLIYYSQIVNDFQKGDIAEGYSVSREKKESFPLTVTSAQKNPTAFYLCASTPPRDRGVGAFFGQGTRLTVV.